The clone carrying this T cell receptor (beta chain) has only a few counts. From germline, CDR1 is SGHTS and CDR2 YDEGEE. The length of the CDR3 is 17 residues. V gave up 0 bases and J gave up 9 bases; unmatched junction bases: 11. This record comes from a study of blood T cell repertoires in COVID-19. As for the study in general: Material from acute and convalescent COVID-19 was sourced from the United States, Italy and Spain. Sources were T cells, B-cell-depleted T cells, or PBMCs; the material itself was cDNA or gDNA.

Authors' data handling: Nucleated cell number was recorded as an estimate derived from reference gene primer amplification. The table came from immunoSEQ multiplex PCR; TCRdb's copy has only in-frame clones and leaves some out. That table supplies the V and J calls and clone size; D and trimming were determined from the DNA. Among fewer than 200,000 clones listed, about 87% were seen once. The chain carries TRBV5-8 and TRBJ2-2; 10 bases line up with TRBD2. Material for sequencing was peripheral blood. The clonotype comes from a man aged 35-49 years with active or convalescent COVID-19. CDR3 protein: CASSLVLAGAVHRELFF. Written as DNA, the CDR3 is TGTGCCAGCAGCTTGGTTCTAGCGGGGGCCGTCCACCGGGAGCTGTTTTTT.